This entry lists 20 T cell receptor beta chains sequenced from one sample in a study of radiation and T cells in renal cell carcinoma. Time point: baseline pretreatment blood. Noted treatment: 15 Gy SBRT to primary tumor, nephrectomy 4 weeks later. Repertoires were generated with immunoSEQ multiplex PCR, while TCRdb's copy carries only in-frame clones and drops some. This sample has about 61,000 clones, with around 72% found just once. The source material was blood, sampled from a patient whose treatment included radiotherapy and nephrectomy. These receptors came from a man between 60 and 75 years old with renal cell carcinoma.

This clone was observed a single time. The genes are TRBV7-9 and TRBJ1-4, with TRBD1 identical over 8 bases. There are 18 residues in the CDR3. Germline V lookup: CDR1 SEHNR, CDR2 FQNEAQ (reference sequence). The junction had 12 bases not matched to a gene; V was cut back by 6 bases and J by 0 bases. This chain's CDR3 is CASSQGRTGRATNEKLFF. In DNA, the CDR3 is TGTGCCAGCAGTCAGGGAAGGACAGGGAGGGCAACTAATGAAAAACTGTTTTTT.

The chain is built from TRBV18 and TRBJ1-2; no clear D gene. The V gene lost 1 base and the J gene lost 8 bases, with 17 bases spanning the gap. The germline gives CDR1 KGHSH, CDR2 LQKENI. The CDR3 runs 15 residues. This CDR3 is CASSPLPGPIFGYTF. CDR3 bases: TGTGCCAGCTCACCACTACCGGGCCCTATTTTCGGCTACACCTTC.

The rearrangement joins TRBV6-5 to TRBJ1-1; tentative D call: TRBD1 (5 bases). Looked up from germline, CDR1 is MNHEY and CDR2 is SVGAGI. Trimming shortened V by 2 bases and J by 7 bases, and 17 bases separated the two germline ends. The CDR3 is 15 residues long. CDR3 DNA sequence: TGTGCCAGCAGTTACCTCGGGGGGGGAGAGAGTGAAGCTTTCTTT. Translation: CASSYLGGGESEAFF.

The genes are TRBV30 and TRBJ2-3; 7 bases are shared with TRBD2. The germline CDR1 and CDR2 sequences are GTSNPN and SVGIG (reference sequence). Germline trimming cut 2 bases from V and 3 bases from J; bases unmatched to any gene: 11. This CDR3 is 16 amino acids long. This CDR3 reads CAWSSREDQGTDTQYF. In DNA form, the CDR3 reads TGTGCCTGGAGTTCCCGGGAGGACCAAGGGACAGATACGCAGTATTTT.

The chain recombines TRBV27 with TRBJ1-2; TRBD1 is a possible D gene (5 bases). With 0 bases removed from V and 0 bases from J, the gap between germline ends came to 5 bases. The CDR3 has 14 residues. CDR1 is MNHEY and CDR2 is SMNVEV in the germline V gene (reference sequence). The CDR3 sequence is CASSLSGANYGYTF. In DNA, the CDR3 is TGTGCCAGCAGTTTATCAGGGGCTAACTATGGCTACACCTTC.

The chain links TRBV7-8 to TRBJ2-3, with 14 bases aligning to TRBD2. Trimming at V came to 3 bases and at J to 4 bases, leaving 3 bases not matched to a gene. The CDR3 covers 16 residues. CDR1 SGHVS and CDR2 FQNEAQ come from the germline V gene. For the CDR3, the DNA is TGTGCCAGCAGCTTGACTAGCGGGGGGGCGGCAGATACGCAGTATTTT. Translation: CASSLTSGGAADTQYF.

V gene TRBV2 combines with J gene TRBJ2-3; the match to TRBD1 covers 9 bases. The ends lost 6 bases at V and 4 bases at J; junction bases unmatched: 8. The CDR3 runs to 15 residues. Germline V gene lookup returns CDR1 SNHLY and CDR2 FYNNEI. CDR3 region: CASRRDRASADTQYF. CDR3 nucleotides: TGTGCCAGCAGACGGGACAGGGCCAGCGCAGATACGCAGTATTTT.

This clone was seen at least ten times. The rearrangement uses TRBV7-9 and TRBJ1-1; D is unresolved. The germline gives CDR1 SEHNR, CDR2 FQNEAQ (reference sequence). This CDR3 has 18 amino acids. V lost 5 bases to trimming and J lost 0 bases, with 22 bases between them. The CDR3 loop is CASSNPGRNTFMNTEAFF. The DNA of the CDR3 is TGTGCCAGCAGCAATCCCGGACGCAACACCTTCATGAACACTGAAGCTTTCTTT.

This clone was recorded at least ten times. The V and J genes are TRBV30 and TRBJ1-1, with D perhaps TRBD1 (5 bases). Per germline, CDR1 GTSNPN and CDR2 SVGIG (reference sequence). This CDR3 comprises 13 residues. The germline V and J ends were trimmed by 2 bases and 0 bases, with 7 bases remaining between them. CDR3 in amino acids: CAWSTGMNTEAFF. Here the CDR3 DNA reads TGTGCCTGGAGTACAGGTATGAACACTGAAGCTTTCTTT.

This clone was found a few times. The J gene is TRBJ2-3, the V gene TRBV7-2, with D perhaps matching TRBD2 (6 bases). Trimming stripped 3 bases from V and 6 bases from J, with 19 bases between. This CDR3 has 16 residues. In germline, CDR1 is SGHTA, CDR2 FQGNSA. The CDR3 spells CASSFPRGNDEDTQYF. In DNA, the CDR3 is TGTGCCAGCAGCTTCCCCCGGGGGAACGACGAGGATACGCAGTATTTT.

The rearrangement joins TRBV4-3 to TRBJ1-1; the D is unclear. The CDR3 has 13 residues. Germline CDR1 is LGHNA and CDR2 is YSLEER. Trimming removed 0 bases at V and 1 base at J, with 3 bases between. The CDR3 DNA reads TGCGCCAGCAGCCAAGACAGGAACACTGAAGCTTTCTTT. It encodes CASSQDRNTEAFF.

CDR3 bases: TGTGCCAGCAATCTAAGGGGAAGGAGCACTGAAGCTTTCTTT. Encoded protein: CASNLRGRSTEAFF. This sequence joins TRBV6-6 and TRBJ1-1; a weak D match, TRBD1 (5 bases). The CDR3 extends over 14 amino acids. Germline CDR1 and CDR2: MNHNY and SVGAGI (reference sequence). V was shortened by 7 bases and J by 4 bases, with 16 bases between the two germline ends.

V and J are TRBV21-1 and TRBJ2-7; TRBD1, the table's D call, lacks a check against the DNA. TRBV21-1 is designated a pseudogene. This CDR3 spans 18 amino acids. The CDR3 bases are TGTGCCAGCAGCAAAAAAAAAGGACAGAGGTATTTCTGGATCGAGCAGTACGTC. Translation: CASSKKKGQRYFWIEQYV.

This clone was seen once. The V and J genes are TRBV27 and TRBJ2-7, with D maybe TRBD2 (6 bases). The germline V gene has CDR1 MNHEY and CDR2 SMNVEV (reference sequence). Deletions cut 6 bases from V and 3 bases from J, with 18 bases between. The CDR3 runs 15 residues. The CDR3 loop reads CASSSRLGVGYEQYF. The CDR3 DNA is TGTGCCAGCAGCTCTAGACTAGGTGTTGGCTACGAGCAGTACTTC.

The chain couples TRBV10-3 to TRBJ2-7; D might be TRBD1 (7 bases). Trimming pared 3 bases from V and 6 bases from J, leaving 12 bases between. This CDR3 is 13 amino acids long. The germline V gene has CDR1 ENHRY and CDR2 SYGVKD. The CDR3 is CAISDGQGGEQYF. The CDR3 bases are TGTGCCATCAGTGATGGGCAGGGGGGCGAGCAGTACTTC.

The sample holds a few counts of this clone. The CDR3 loop reads CASSINRVGGELFF. For the CDR3, the DNA is TGTGCCAGTAGTATAAATAGGGTAGGCGGGGAGCTGTTTTTT. The V and J genes are TRBV19 and TRBJ2-2; D not resolved. Germline V gene sequence: CDR1 LNHDA, CDR2 SQIVND (reference sequence). The CDR3 runs to 14 residues. The V gene lost 2 bases and the J gene lost 7 bases, with 11 bases spanning the gap.

The J gene is TRBJ1-4, the V gene TRBV9; a possible D gene is TRBD1 (6 bases). Germline CDR1 and CDR2: SGDLS and YYNGEE. The CDR3 extends over 16 amino acids. V was clipped by 1 base and J by 2 bases, with 12 bases between them. The CDR3 here is CASSVRGTGTNEKLFF. The CDR3 nucleotides are TGTGCCAGCAGCGTACGGGGAACAGGGACTAATGAAAAACTGTTTTTT.

The chain carries TRBV27 and TRBJ2-3; no clear D. Trimming took off 3 bases at V and 1 base at J, with 8 bases between the two ends. The germline V gene encodes CDR1 MNHEY and CDR2 SMNVEV (reference sequence). CDR3 length equals 14 residues. CDR3: CASSLSAGTDTQYF. The CDR3 DNA follows: TGTGCCAGCAGTTTGTCGGCGGGCACAGATACGCAGTATTTT.

The chain carries TRBV30 and TRBJ2-2, with unresolved D. The germline CDR1 and CDR2 sequences are GTSNPN and SVGIG (reference sequence). The CDR3 sequence is 13 residues long. V was trimmed by 6 bases and J by 8 bases, leaving 16 bases between them. The CDR3 nucleotides are TGTGCCTGCAAACTTTTTTCCACTGGGGAGCTGTTTTTT. It is translated as CACKLFSTGELFF.

V is TRBV10-1 and J is TRBJ2-7, with 11 bases matching TRBD2. Germline CDR1 and CDR2: WNHNN and SYGVQD (reference sequence). Trimming cost V 4 bases and J 6 bases; bases outside gene matches: 17. This CDR3 has 18 amino acids. The CDR3 here is CASSVNPRRGLADIEQYV. In DNA, the CDR3 is TGCGCCAGCAGTGTAAACCCCCGGAGGGGACTAGCGGATATCGAGCAGTACGTC.